This section outlines one T cell receptor (beta chain) sequence together with its context. The CDR3 has 19 residues. Trimming removed 3 bases from V and 5 bases from J; junction bases left unmatched: 18. Germline V CDR1 and CDR2: SGHAT, FQNNGV. Authors' methods: Amplification with reference gene primers provided the estimates of nucleated cell counts. Generated by immunoSEQ multiplex PCR, the TCRdb table keeps only in-frame clones and is missing some. V and J calls and clone size are as listed in that table; D and trimming were resolved from the DNA. The repertoire holds under 300,000 clones, with roughly 88% as singletons. These data belong to a study of blood T cell repertoires in COVID-19. At the level of the study: The cDNA or gDNA used as material had been derived from T cells, B-cell-depleted T cells, or PBMCs.

The source material was peripheral blood. The clonotype originates from a man in his forties or fifties who had recovered from COVID-19. The V gene is TRBV11-2, the J gene TRBJ1-4; 7 bases align to TRBD1. This chain's CDR3 is CASSFSNLYSGGRNEKLFF. DNA of the CDR3: TGTGCCAGCAGCTTCTCGAATCTATATTCAGGGGGTAGGAATGAAAAACTGTTTTTT. Full variable domain (missing parts from reference TRBV11-2 and TRBJ1-4): EAGVAQSPRYKIIEKRQSVAFWCNPISGHATLYWYQQILGQGPKLLIQFQNNGVVDDSQLPKDRFSAERLKGVDSTLKIQPAKLEDSAVYLCASSFSNLYSGGRNEKLFFGSGTQLSVL.